Listed here are 30 T cell receptor beta chains from one sample, sequenced in a study of CD8+CD57+ T cells in acquired aplastic anemia. According to the study, genomic DNA was the template for TCR beta VDJ and CDR3 profiling. TCRdb used MiXCR to reprocess the reads, holding one entry per CDR3 protein. This sample has approximately 380,000 distinct CDR3 sequences, with 55% to 70% found just once. Input material: sorted CD4+, CD8+, or CD8+CD57+ T cells (not recorded which) from PBMCs. All receptors derive from a human donor in good health, serving as a control.

Of note for this clonotype: Mismatch with germline at one junction end may stem from a read error. The chain recombines TRBV7-3 with TRBJ1-1, with D perhaps TRBD1 (5 bases). The CDR3 length is 13 residues. The V gene's germline CDR1 is SGHTA and CDR2 FQGTGA. CDR3 protein: CASSVWGEAEAFF. CDR3 sequence (DNA): TGCGCCAGCAGTGTGTGGGGGGAGGCTGAAGCTTTCTTT. Full variable domain (remainder filled in from reference TRBV7-3 and TRBJ1-1): GAGVSQTPSNKVTEKGKYVELRCDPISGHTALYWYRQSLGQGPEFLIYFQGTGAADDSGLPNDRFFAVRPEGSVSTLKIQRTERGDSAVYLCASSVWGEAEAFFGQGTRLTVV.

Of note for this clonotype: This may be a read error, as it is one base from a much larger clone. The rearrangement uses TRBV7-2 and TRBJ2-3, with 10 bases that match TRBD2. Per the germline V gene, CDR1 is SGHTA and CDR2 is FQGNSA. The CDR3 sequence is 17 residues long. CDR3 nucleotides: TGTGCCAGCAGCCAAGAGCGGGGGGGCCGTTGGACAGATACGCGGTATTTT. Amino acids: CASSQERGGRWTDTRYF.

CDR3 in DNA: TGTGCCAGCAGCCTGGGATCCCGTGTGGCTAATGAAAAACTGTTTTTT. It codes for CASSLGSRVANEKLFF. The V call is TRBV5-5, the J call TRBJ1-4; D unresolved. This CDR3 has 16 residues. V was shortened by 4 bases and J by 3 bases, with 16 bases between the two germline ends. Germline CDR1 SGHKS, CDR2 YYEKEE (reference sequence). The full variable domain, its missing parts supplied by reference TRBV5-5 and TRBJ1-4, is DAGVTQSPTHLIKTRGQQVTLRCSPISGHKSVSWYQQVLGQGPQFIFQYYEKEERGRGNFPDRFSARQFPNYSSELNVNALLLGDSALYLCASSLGSRVANEKLFFGSGTQLSVL.

The rearrangement uses TRBV12-3 or TRBV12-4 and TRBJ2-7, with D unclear. The CDR3 has 13 amino acids. Trimming took off 6 bases at V and 5 bases at J, with 14 bases between the two ends. The CDR3 coding sequence is TGTGCCAGCAGGTTCTCTCCACGGGACGAGCAGTACTTC. Residues: CASRFSPRDEQYF.

The chain employs TRBV7-9 and TRBJ1-2; 9 nucleotides agree with TRBD1. This CDR3 has 14 amino acids. J gave up 7 bases and V 5 bases, and 8 bases lay outside the gene matches. Germline V gene lookup returns CDR1 SEHNR and CDR2 FQNEAQ (reference sequence). This CDR3 is CASSQDRGGGGYTF. The CDR3 bases are TGTGCCAGCAGCCAGGACAGGGGAGGAGGTGGCTACACCTTC.

V and J are TRBV11-3 and TRBJ2-7, with D possibly matching TRBD1 (6 bases). The CDR3 is made up of 13 amino acids. Per the germline V gene, CDR1 is SGHNT and CDR2 is YENEEA. The V end lost 3 bases, the J end lost 7 bases, and 13 bases lay between the germline ends. The CDR3 sequence: CASSFSYQGEQYV. CDR3 sequence (DNA): TGTGCCAGCAGCTTCTCCTATCAGGGGGAGCAGTACGTC.

V usage is TRBV2 and J usage is TRBJ1-1; D is uncertain. Trimming removed 8 bases at V and 4 bases at J, with 14 bases between. The CDR3 is 13 residues long. Per germline, CDR1 SNHLY and CDR2 FYNNEI. The DNA of the CDR3 is TGTGCCAGCGGTGTGGAAGCGGCCACTGAAGCTTTCTTT. Amino acids: CASGVEAATEAFF.

The chain recombines TRBV19 with TRBJ2-3, with 12 bases identical to TRBD2. V lost 9 bases to trimming and J lost 10 bases; unmatched junction nucleotides: 17. The germline V gene has CDR1 LNHDA and CDR2 SQIVND (reference sequence). The CDR3 sequence is 16 residues long. The CDR3 protein is CASSVTSGGQTDSQYF. In DNA form, the CDR3 reads TGTGCCAGCAGCGTTACTAGCGGGGGGCAGACTGATTCGCAGTATTTT.

This chain uses TRBV7-2 with TRBJ2-5; 9 bases fit TRBD2. Trimming at V came to 4 bases and at J to 3 bases, leaving 12 bases not matched to a gene. Germline V gives CDR1 SGHTA, CDR2 FQGNSA. CDR3 length equals 17 residues. The CDR3 is CASSWQGGGGAKETQYF. For the CDR3, the DNA is TGTGCCAGCAGCTGGCAGGGGGGCGGGGGGGCCAAAGAGACCCAGTACTTC.

V is TRBV20-1 and J is TRBJ2-7; perhaps TRBD1 as D (6 bases). Trimming cost V 3 bases and J 0 bases, with 9 bases left between them. Germline assignment: CDR1 DFQATT and CDR2 SNEGSKA (reference sequence). CDR3 length equals 13 residues. For the CDR3, the DNA is TGCAGTGCTAGCCGGACAGACTCCTACGAGCAGTACTTC. Amino acids: CSASRTDSYEQYF.

The chain has TRBV12-3 or TRBV12-4 and TRBJ2-3, with 8 bases matching TRBD1. V was pared by 6 bases and J by 6 bases, with 8 bases of the junction left unmatched. CDR3 size: 14 residues. CDR3 nucleotides: TGTGCCAGCAGCCGCCGGAGGGACAGGGATACGCAGTATTTT. Its protein product is CASSRRRDRDTQYF.

The table lists this clonotype with a count of one. One end of the junction is discordant with germline, which a read error may explain. The chain couples TRBV7-3 to TRBJ2-7, with D perhaps matching TRBD1 or TRBD2 (6 bases each). The germline V gene encodes CDR1 SGHTA and CDR2 FQGTGA. This CDR3 is built from 15 residues. For the CDR3, the DNA is TGTGCCAGCAGCTCCGACCCGGGGGCGGGATACGAGCAGCACTTC. This codes for CASSSDPGAGYEQHF.

In its sample, this clonotype was seen many times. The genes are TRBV12-3 or TRBV12-4 and TRBJ2-7; TRBD1 might be the D (7 bases). This CDR3 region has 15 residues. V was pared by 6 bases and J by 7 bases, with 22 bases between. The CDR3 DNA reads TGTGCCAGCAGCACCGGAGGGGGCCCTCCAAATGAGCAGTACTTC. This sequence encodes CASSTGGGPPNEQYF.

In DNA form, the CDR3 reads TGTGCCAGCAGCATAAGAGTGGACGCAAATACGCAGTATTTT. Protein sequence: CASSIRVDANTQYF. This chain connects TRBV7-2 to TRBJ1-3; unclear D gene. The end of the DNA fits TRBJ2-3 better, so the J call may be wrong. The CDR3 consists of 14 residues. Germline V CDR1 and CDR2: SGHTA, FQGNSA.

The CDR3 nucleotides are TGTGCCACCAGTGATAACCCGGACAGGCCCGGGGAGACCCAGTACTTC. This codes for CATSDNPDRPGETQYF. The rearrangement links TRBV24-1 to TRBJ2-5; TRBD1 matches 7 bases. Trimming removed 3 bases from V and 5 bases from J; junction bases left unmatched: 11. CDR1 and CDR2 (germline): KGHDR, SFDVKD. The CDR3 is 16 amino acids.

This rearrangement joins TRBV7-2 to TRBJ2-3; 9 nucleotides line up with TRBD1. CDR3 size: 16 residues. Losses at the gene ends were 4 bases for V and 2 bases for J; bases not matched to a gene: 7. Germline lookup yields CDR1 SGHTA and CDR2 FQGNSA. As DNA, the CDR3 is TGTGCCAGCAGCTCGACAAGGACAGGGGACACAGATACGCAGTATTTT. Protein: CASSSTRTGDTDTQYF.

Of note for this clonotype: Relative to the germline gene, one junction end is altered; a read error may explain this. The chain joins TRBV5-1 to TRBJ1-1; 8 nucleotides agree with TRBD1. CDR3 length equals 13 residues. Germline V gives CDR1 SGHRS, CDR2 YFSETQ. CDR3 residues: CASSSGSGTGAFF. The CDR3 coding sequence is TGTGCCAGCAGCTCGGGCTCCGGGACAGGAGCTTTCTTT.

This clonotype came up once. This chain uses TRBV20-1 with TRBJ1-2; no clear D gene. This CDR3 region has 12 residues. The germline V gene encodes CDR1 DFQATT and CDR2 SNEGSKA (reference sequence). V was shortened by 4 bases and J by 12 bases, with 18 bases between the two germline ends. CDR3 nucleotides: TGCAGTGCTAACGGGCAGACCTACGAGCACACCTTC. Translating gives CSANGQTYEHTF.

The genes are TRBV12-3 or TRBV12-4 and TRBJ1-2; D is unresolved. The CDR3 loop spans 15 amino acids. Trimming cost V 6 bases and J 4 bases, with 18 bases left between them. CDR3 protein: CASSPTSPEGYGYTF. The CDR3 DNA sequence: TGTGCCAGCAGCCCGACGTCCCCAGAAGGCTATGGCTACACCTTC.

This clonotype has ten or more counts. This chain links TRBV2 with TRBJ2-5; TRBD2 matches at 10 bases. The CDR3 contains 14 residues. The junction had 6 bases not matched to a gene; V was cut back by 6 bases and J by 5 bases. Germline V gene sequence: CDR1 SNHLY, CDR2 FYNNEI. CDR3 amino acids: CASSSVAGGETQYF. In DNA form, the CDR3 reads TGTGCCAGCAGCTCGGTAGCGGGGGGTGAGACCCAGTACTTC.

This clonotype was seen at least ten times. This rearrangement joins TRBV12-5 to TRBJ2-5; tentatively, D is TRBD1 (5 bases). This CDR3 has 15 amino acids. Trimming pared 2 bases from V and 3 bases from J, leaving 13 bases between. CDR1 is LGHNT, CDR2 FRNRAP, per germline. CDR3 coding DNA: TGTGCTAGTGGTTTGCTTACAGGCCCAGAAGAGACCCAGTACTTC. Translation gives CASGLLTGPEETQYF.

The J gene is TRBJ1-5, the V gene TRBV19; D not certain. CDR3 length equals 13 residues. CDR1 LNHDA and CDR2 SQIVND come from the germline V gene (reference sequence). The germline V and J ends were trimmed by 3 bases and 7 bases, with 10 bases remaining between them. CDR3 DNA sequence: TGTGCCAGTAGTATCGGCTCGGGACAGCCCCAGCATTTT. Protein sequence: CASSIGSGQPQHF. The full variable domain, completed using reference TRBV19 and TRBJ1-5, is DGGITQSPKYLFRKEGQNVTLSCEQNLNHDAMYWYRQDPGQGLRLIYYSQIVNDFQKGDIAEGYSVSREKKESFPLTVTSAQKNPTAFYLCASSIGSGQPQHFGDGTRLSIL.

For this clonotype: No conserved phenylalanine or tryptophan ends this CDR3, so it is likely a read error. No DNA is shown, since the ends of the CDR3 on it are uncertain; the CDR3 is the one TCRdb lists. V and J are TRBV2 and TRBJ2-7. 12 amino acids form the CDR3, both terminal residues included. Germline CDR1 SNHLY, CDR2 FYNNEI. This CDR3 reads CASRDETQYFWP.

The chain uses TRBV7-3 and TRBJ1-6; possible D gene TRBD1, 6 bases. Germline-derived CDR1 and CDR2 are SGHTA and FQGTGA. V dropped 3 bases and J dropped 15 bases, with 15 bases sitting between them. The CDR3 extends over 13 amino acids. DNA for the CDR3: TGTGCCAGCAGCTTGGCTGGGGGGGCACGCCTCCACTTT. Translated, it gives CASSLAGGARLHF. The complete variable domain, with remaining parts taken from reference TRBV7-3 and TRBJ1-6, reads GAGVSQTPSNKVTEKGKYVELRCDPISGHTALYWYRQSLGQGPEFLIYFQGTGAADDSGLPNDRFFAVRPEGSVSTLKIQRTERGDSAVYLCASSLAGGARLHFGNGTRLTVT.

This sequence joins TRBV7-6 and TRBJ1-6; D perhaps matches TRBD1 (5 bases). Germline CDR1 is SGHVS and CDR2 is FNYEAQ. V was trimmed by 5 bases and J by 1 base, leaving 9 bases between them. This CDR3 has 15 amino acids. This CDR3 is CASSPDRSYNSPLHF. In nucleotides, the CDR3 is TGTGCCAGCAGCCCCGACAGATCCTATAATTCACCCCTCCACTTT.

This clonotype was picked up one time. This sequence joins TRBV7-2 and TRBJ2-5, with a tentative D call TRBD2 (7 bases). The CDR3 runs to 16 residues. With 5 bases removed from V and 10 bases from J, the gap between germline ends came to 26 bases. Germline values: CDR1 SGHTA, CDR2 FQGNSA. The CDR3 loop is CASSGNGGLQETNQYF. The CDR3 DNA is TGTGCCAGCAGCGGCAACGGGGGGCTACAAGAGACGAACCAGTACTTC.

Concerning this clonotype itself: Because the CDR3 is missing its conserved closing phenylalanine or tryptophan, this is likely a read error. No DNA is shown, since the ends of the CDR3 on it are uncertain; the CDR3 is the one TCRdb lists. The chain uses TRBV2 and TRBJ1-6; TRBD1 is the table's D call and was not checked against the DNA. The CDR3 numbers 14 amino acids, ends counted. The germline CDR1 and CDR2 sequences are SNHLY and FYNNEI. This CDR3 reads CASSVGGSPQHFGD.

The chain recombines TRBV29-1 with TRBJ2-7, with 9 bases matching TRBD1. The CDR3 has 15 residues. Germline CDR1 is SQVTM and CDR2 is ANQGSEA. Unmatched junction bases numbered 10, after V lost 4 bases and J lost 3 bases. As DNA, the CDR3 is TGCAGCGTTGGGAGGGGACAGGGTAATCTCTACGAGCAGTACTTC. It encodes CSVGRGQGNLYEQYF.

V usage is TRBV5-6 and J usage is TRBJ2-7; a possible D gene is TRBD1 (6 bases). Trimming left V 4 bases short and J 2 bases short, with 22 bases between. CDR3 length: 17 residues. Germline CDR1 is SGHDT and CDR2 is YYEEEE. CDR3 sequence: CASSLTGPPSGPYEQYF. The DNA of the CDR3 is TGTGCCAGCAGCCTGACAGGCCCCCCCAGCGGACCCTACGAGCAGTACTTC.

As to this clonotype: At one end the junction does not follow the germline gene, possibly because of a read error. J is TRBJ2-7 and V is TRBV6-6; weak D call: TRBD1 (8 bases). The CDR3 contains 14 residues. Germline V lookup: CDR1 MNHNY, CDR2 SVGAGI (reference sequence). CDR3 sequence: CASRGQGRSGELYF. The CDR3 region has the DNA TGTGCCAGCAGAGGACAGGGCAGGAGCGGGGAGCTGTACTTC.